These 12 T cell receptor beta chains were sequenced from one sample in a study of T cell responses to AZD1222 COVID-19 vaccine. Sequenced by immunoSEQ multiplex PCR; TCRdb stores in-frame clones only, minus some. The sample lists a few hundred thousand clones; 93% were seen once. The sequencing used peripheral blood, collected on day 0 of AZD1222 vaccination. The receptors here all came from an adult in good health.

The chain couples TRBV28 to TRBJ1-2; 7 bases are a match to TRBD1. The germline V gene has CDR1 MDHEN and CDR2 SYDVKM. This CDR3 spans 16 amino acids. The ends lost 2 bases at V and 3 bases at J; junction bases unmatched: 9. The CDR3 region is CASSLKQGSNDYGYTF. As DNA, the CDR3 is TGTGCCAGCAGTTTAAAACAGGGGAGTAATGACTATGGCTACACCTTC.

The chain combines TRBV3-1 (or the pseudogene TRBV3-2) with TRBJ1-1; D unresolved. The V gene's germline CDR1 is LGHDT and CDR2 YNNKEL (reference sequence). This CDR3 comprises 13 residues. V shed 2 bases and J shed 0 bases, with 4 bases lying between them. This CDR3 is CASSQNLNTEAFF. The CDR3 coding sequence is TGTGCCAGCAGCCAAAACCTGAACACTGAAGCTTTCTTT.

This clone is a singleton in its sample. The chain uses TRBV6-5 and TRBJ1-6, with D unclear. CDR1 and CDR2 (germline): MNHEY, SVGAGI. V was clipped by 0 bases and J by 3 bases, with 9 bases between them. The length of the CDR3 is 16 residues. CDR3 sequence: CASSYSNRVYNSPLHF. CDR3 sequence (DNA): TGTGCCAGCAGTTACTCGAATCGCGTCTATAATTCACCCCTCCACTTT.

This rearrangement joins TRBV18 to TRBJ2-7; 7 bases map to TRBD1. The CDR3 totals 13 residues. V dropped 1 base and J dropped 5; count of bases not matched to a gene: 2. Looked up from germline, CDR1 is KGHSH and CDR2 is LQKENI. The CDR3 spells CASSPQGAHEQYF. The CDR3, as DNA: TGTGCCAGCTCACCACAGGGGGCCCACGAGCAGTACTTC.

The V and J genes are TRBV9 and TRBJ2-1; D is unresolved. Germline V lookup: CDR1 SGDLS, CDR2 YYNGEE. This CDR3 has 10 amino acids. Trimming left V 0 bases short and J 13 bases short, with 5 bases between. The CDR3 reads CASSVGAQFF. The CDR3 DNA reads as TGTGCCAGCAGCGTAGGCGCTCAGTTCTTC. The whole variable domain, filled in from reference TRBV9 and TRBJ2-1, reads DSGVTQTPKHLITATGQRVTLRCSPRSGDLSVYWYQQSLDQGLQFLIQYYNGEERAKGNILERFSAQQFPDLHSELNLSSLELGDSALYFCASSVGAQFFGPGTRLTVL.

The J gene is TRBJ1-1, the V gene TRBV7-2; unclear D gene. V was trimmed by 5 bases and J by 0 bases, leaving 7 bases between them. This CDR3 is 13 amino acids long. CDR1 is SGHTA, CDR2 FQGNSA, per germline. The CDR3 DNA is TGTGCCAGCAGCGTCGACCTGAACACTGAAGCTTTCTTT. Its translation is CASSVDLNTEAFF.

The chain employs TRBV7-9 and TRBJ2-7; TRBD2 matches at 7 bases. CDR1 is SEHNR and CDR2 is FQNEAQ in the germline V gene (reference sequence). The CDR3 consists of 15 residues. J lost 3 bases, V lost 1 base, and 6 bases had no gene match. The CDR3 is CASSLVVAGDYEQYF. The CDR3 nucleotides are TGTGCCAGCAGCTTAGTCGTTGCGGGAGACTACGAGCAGTACTTC.

This chain joins TRBV5-6 and TRBJ2-7; 11 bases map to TRBD2. Germline trimming cut 4 bases from V and 5 bases from J; bases unmatched to any gene: 5. CDR3 length: 14 amino acids. Germline assignment: CDR1 SGHDT and CDR2 YYEEEE. The CDR3 DNA is TGTGCCAGCAGCCCCTCTAGCGGGAGGCACGAGCAGTACTTC. Translated, it gives CASSPSSGRHEQYF.

The rearrangement joins TRBV9 to TRBJ1-4, with D possibly matching TRBD1 (6 bases). The V end lost 0 bases, the J end lost 4 bases, and 13 bases lay between the germline ends. Germline V CDR1 and CDR2: SGDLS, YYNGEE. CDR3 length equals 16 residues. CDR3 nucleotides: TGTGCCAGCAGCGTAGGAATGGGGGGGCATAATGAAAAACTGTTTTTT. Translating gives CASSVGMGGHNEKLFF. Drawing the rest from reference TRBV9 and TRBJ1-4, the complete variable domain is DSGVTQTPKHLITATGQRVTLRCSPRSGDLSVYWYQQSLDQGLQFLIQYYNGEERAKGNILERFSAQQFPDLHSELNLSSLELGDSALYFCASSVGMGGHNEKLFFGSGTQLSVL.

The rearrangement joins TRBV5-1 to TRBJ1-2, with D perhaps matching TRBD1 (5 bases). From germline, CDR1 is SGHRS and CDR2 YFSETQ. V was cut by 2 bases and J by 2 bases, with 13 bases left in between. CDR3 length equals 15 residues. The CDR3 is CASSFDQGGNYGYTF. DNA of the CDR3: TGCGCCAGCAGCTTCGATCAGGGTGGGAACTATGGCTACACCTTC.

The chain links TRBV18 to TRBJ1-2; 8 nucleotides agree with TRBD1. The V and J ends lost 5 bases and 2 bases, in that order; junction bases with no gene match: 4. The CDR3 is 14 residues long. CDR1 KGHSH and CDR2 LQKENI come from the germline V gene. Written as DNA, the CDR3 is TGTGCCAGCTCATCGGACAGGGAGAACTATGGCTACACCTTC. Its protein is CASSSDRENYGYTF.

The genes are TRBV25-1 and TRBJ2-3; D remains unclear. Germline loops: CDR1 MGHDK, CDR2 SYGVNS. With 4 bases removed from V and 6 bases from J, the gap between germline ends came to 8 bases. This CDR3 is 12 amino acids long. The CDR3 loop is CASSGVVDTQYF. For the CDR3, the DNA is TGTGCCAGCAGTGGCGTGGTGGATACGCAGTATTTT.